This TCR beta chain was obtained from a study of CD8 T cells in Susac syndrome. Sequencing of TCR beta was carried out in blood CD8+ and CD4+ T cells. The TEMRA cells underwent FACS enrichment, while the CD8+ and CD4+ T cells underwent negative isolation. A quantity of roughly 0.5 to 1 ug RNA underwent reverse transcription using random hexamers. With immunoSEQ multiplex PCR, TCR beta CDR3 was amplified across 54 Vbeta and 13 Jbeta. TCRdb re-analysed the immunoSEQ multiplex PCR reads in MiXCR, keeping a single row per CDR3 protein. The table has 400,000 or so distinct CDR3 sequences, approximately 85% seen once. The CDR3 is made up of 13 amino acids. The V and J ends lost 3 bases and 4 bases respectively, with 9 bases between them. Germline V gene lookup returns CDR1 MDHEN and CDR2 SYDVKM.

What was sequenced was CD8+ T cells from PBMCs. The chain combines TRBV28 with TRBJ1-1; D uncertain. This TCR was recovered from a human donor with multiple sclerosis. CDR3 in amino acids: CASSLNILTEAFF. In DNA form, the CDR3 reads TGTGCCAGCAGTTTGAACATACTCACTGAAGCTTTCTTT.